Below are 21 T cell receptor beta chains sequenced from a single sample in a study of T cells in placental villitis. Using the immunoSEQ v4 bias-controlled multiplex PCR assay, run blinded to group allocation, TCR-beta CDR3 regions were amplified from genomic DNA. This immuneACCESS table, as held by TCRdb, lists in-frame sequences with V and J called but not all clones. Of the missing ones, under half trace to an unresolved V gene in checked studies; the others have no known cause. The sample yields about 2,500 clones; around four fifths were counted once. Clones ranked in the top ten supply less than 60% of the sample. Material for sequencing was placental tissue containing maternal and fetal cells. Receptor source: a human patient with infectious villitis; the placental T cells may come from both mother and fetus.

The genes are TRBV2 and TRBJ2-3; D not resolved. Germline V CDR1 and CDR2: SNHLY, FYNNEI. There are 15 residues in the CDR3. V lost 0 bases and J 4 bases, leaving 11 bases between the germline ends. The CDR3 nucleotides are TGTGCCAGCAGTGAAGCGGCCAGACGGGCAGATACGCAGTATTTT. This encodes CASSEAARRADTQYF.

This clone was seen a single time. The rearrangement uses TRBV7-6 and TRBJ2-1; 12 bases agree with TRBD2. The CDR3 sequence is 15 residues long. The V gene end was trimmed by 5 bases and the J gene end by 6 bases; junction bases not matched to a gene: 5. Germline CDR1 SGHVS, CDR2 FNYEAQ. The DNA for the CDR3 is TGTGCCAGCAGCCCCCCTAGCGGGGGGGCCAATGAGCAGTTCTTC. Amino acids: CASSPPSGGANEQFF. Variable domain in full (rest from reference TRBV7-6 and TRBJ2-1): GAGVSQSPRYKVTKRGQDVALRCDPISGHVSLYWYRQALGQGPEFLTYFNYEAQQDKSGLPNDRFSAERPEGSISTLTIQRTEQRDSAMYRCASSPPSGGANEQFFGPGTRLTVL.

With respect to this clone: Its ends do not fully match the called genes, so a read error is possible. The chain recombines TRBV30 with TRBJ1-1; no reliable D call. Germline values: CDR1 GTSNPN, CDR2 SVGIG (reference sequence). This CDR3 contains 11 residues. The CDR3 region is CAWSATTETFF. CDR3 bases: TGTGCCTGGAGTGCTACTACTGAAACTTTCTTT.

The table lists this clone with a few counts. V gene TRBV9 combines with J gene TRBJ2-1; D possibly corresponds to TRBD1 (6 bases). The V and J ends lost 0 bases and 0 bases respectively, with 7 bases between them. CDR3 length: 15 amino acids. Germline V gives CDR1 SGDLS, CDR2 YYNGEE. The CDR3 region is CASSVGGHSYNEQFF. Written as DNA, the CDR3 is TGTGCCAGCAGCGTAGGGGGACACTCCTACAATGAGCAGTTCTTC.

This rearrangement joins TRBV5-1 to TRBJ2-5; D is unclear. CDR3 length equals 12 residues. Germline V gene sequence: CDR1 SGHRS, CDR2 YFSETQ. V lost 4 bases and J 0 bases, leaving 4 bases between the germline ends. The CDR3 DNA sequence: TGCGCCAGCAGCAAATACCAAGAGACCCAGTACTTC. This sequence encodes CASSKYQETQYF.

V usage is TRBV7-2 and J usage is TRBJ2-1; D unclear. The V end was cut by 1 base, the J end by 7 bases, with 8 bases between. Germline CDR1 and CDR2: SGHTA and FQGNSA. This CDR3 contains 13 residues. The CDR3 is CASSLGWGNEQFF. The CDR3 DNA sequence: TGTGCCAGCAGCTTAGGATGGGGTAATGAGCAGTTCTTC.

This clone was seen a single time. V usage is TRBV12-3 or TRBV12-4 and J usage is TRBJ2-3; D unresolved. The CDR3 has 11 residues. V lost 6 bases and J lost 2, with 3 bases in between. DNA of the CDR3: TGTGCCAGCAGCCTCACAGATACGCAGTATTTT. Its protein is CASSLTDTQYF.

The genes are TRBV5-1 and TRBJ1-2, with unresolved D. This CDR3 spans 10 amino acids. Germline CDR1 SGHRS, CDR2 YFSETQ. V was trimmed by 2 bases and J by 4 bases, leaving 0 bases between them. DNA for the CDR3: TGCGCCAGCAGCTTCTATGGCTACACCTTC. It yields the protein CASSFYGYTF.

This rearrangement joins TRBV4-1 to TRBJ1-3, with 7 bases fitting TRBD1. V lost 2 bases to trimming and J lost 4 bases; unmatched junction nucleotides: 11. There are 17 residues in the CDR3. Germline CDR1 reads MGHRA; CDR2 reads YSYEKL. CDR3 sequence: CASSQSQGVGLGNTIYF. DNA of the CDR3: TGCGCCAGCAGCCAAAGCCAGGGGGTCGGTCTAGGAAACACCATATATTTT.

The chain uses TRBV28 and TRBJ2-7, with 12 bases lining up with TRBD1. This CDR3 region has 14 residues. Germline values: CDR1 MDHEN, CDR2 SYDVKM. The V segment lost 6 bases and the J segment 9 bases; nucleotides outside the gene matches: 9. The CDR3 DNA follows: TGTGCCAGCAGCCCGGGACAGGGGGCAGCAGGGCAGTACTTC. Protein product: CASSPGQGAAGQYF.

This clone appeared once. V is TRBV7-8 and J is TRBJ2-3; the match to TRBD2 covers 12 bases. CDR3 length equals 16 residues. V dropped 6 bases and J dropped 8; count of bases not matched to a gene: 12. Germline-derived CDR1 and CDR2 are SGHVS and FQNEAQ. The CDR3 is CASSFLTSGGEGTQYF. The CDR3 DNA reads as TGTGCCAGCAGTTTCCTGACTAGCGGGGGCGAGGGTACGCAGTATTTT.

The chain is built from TRBV9 and TRBJ1-5; D ambiguous. Trimming took off 0 bases at V and 3 bases at J, with 4 bases between the two ends. The CDR3 contains 13 residues. Germline V gene data show CDR1 as SGDLS and CDR2 as YYNGEE. The CDR3: CASSVDNNQPQHF. In DNA form, the CDR3 reads TGTGCCAGCAGCGTAGACAACAATCAGCCCCAGCATTTT.

This clone was observed a single time. The chain is built from TRBV15 and TRBJ1-2; D is unresolved. In germline, CDR1 is LNHNV, CDR2 YYDKDF (reference sequence). V gave up 0 bases and J gave up 0 bases, with 2 bases separating them. This CDR3 region has 13 residues. The CDR3 bases are TGTGCCACCAGCAGAGACACTAACTATGGCTACACCTTC. It is translated as CATSRDTNYGYTF.

The genes are TRBV19 and TRBJ1-6; D not resolved. The length of the CDR3 is 13 residues. Trimming left V 7 bases short and J 8 bases short, with 12 bases between. CDR1 LNHDA and CDR2 SQIVND come from the germline V gene (reference sequence). The chain's CDR3 is CASTEIMDSPLHF. CDR3 sequence (DNA): TGTGCCAGTACGGAGATAATGGATTCACCCCTCCACTTT.

V gene TRBV5-4 combines with J gene TRBJ2-3; 11 bases map to TRBD2. The V segment lost 2 bases and the J segment 4 bases; nucleotides outside the gene matches: 3. Per the germline V gene, CDR1 is SGHNT and CDR2 is YYREEE (reference sequence). This CDR3 comprises 15 residues. CDR3 DNA: TGTGCCAGCAGCTTTAGCGGGGGGGTCTCAGATACGCAGTATTTT. Its protein product is CASSFSGGVSDTQYF. Using reference TRBV5-4 and TRBJ2-3 for the parts outside the CDR3, the full variable domain is ETGVTQSPTHLIKTRGQQVTLRCSSQSGHNTVSWYQQALGQGPQFIFQYYREEENGRGNFPPRFSGLQFPNYSSELNVNALELDDSALYLCASSFSGGVSDTQYFGPGTRLTVL.

This clone is classed as large. This chain joins TRBV5-4 and TRBJ1-5; perhaps TRBD1 as D (6 bases). CDR1 is SGHNT and CDR2 is YYREEE in the germline V gene (reference sequence). The germline V and J ends were trimmed by 0 bases and 2 bases, with 6 bases remaining between them. CDR3 length: 14 amino acids. CDR3 protein: CASSLDRGNQPQHF. The CDR3 DNA sequence: TGTGCCAGCAGCTTGGACAGGGGCAATCAGCCCCAGCATTTT.

The J gene is TRBJ1-4, the V gene TRBV5-4, with TRBD1 as a possible D gene (5 bases). Germline values: CDR1 SGHNT, CDR2 YYREEE (reference sequence). Between the trimmed V and J ends, which lost 0 bases and 0 bases, there was a span of 15 bases. CDR3 length: 18 residues. CDR3 coding DNA: TGTGCCAGCAGCTTGGGTCCCGGTAGACAGACAACTAATGAAAAACTGTTTTTT. This codes for CASSLGPGRQTTNEKLFF.

V and J are TRBV19 and TRBJ2-7; unclear D gene. The V end lost 7 bases, the J end lost 0 bases, and 4 bases lay between the germline ends. There are 11 residues in the CDR3. Germline V CDR1 and CDR2: LNHDA, SQIVND (reference sequence). CDR3: CASTGSYEQYF. DNA of the CDR3: TGTGCCAGTACAGGCTCCTACGAGCAGTACTTC.

The gene calls are TRBV21-1 and TRBJ2-5. TRBV21-1 is a documented pseudogene. The CDR3 loop spans 12 amino acids. This CDR3 reads CARWGAQETQYF. The CDR3 DNA reads as TGTGCCAGATGGGGGGCCCAAGAGACCCAGTACTTC.

The V and J genes are TRBV12-3 or TRBV12-4 and TRBJ1-2; tentatively, D is TRBD1 (5 bases). The CDR3 sequence is 13 residues long. The V end lost 5 bases, the J end lost 3 bases, and 10 bases lay between the germline ends. CDR3 coding DNA: TGTGCCAGCAGTCCCCAGGGCCACTATGGCTACACCTTC. It translates to CASSPQGHYGYTF.

The genes are TRBV11-1 and TRBJ2-7; D is unresolved. The ends were cut back, 7 bases at V and 0 bases at J, with 13 bases in the middle. Germline CDR1 and CDR2: SGHAT and FQDESV (reference sequence). There are 14 residues in the CDR3. The CDR3 DNA reads TGTGCCAGCACCAAAAGCCCTAGCTCCTACGAGCAGTACTTC. Translation gives CASTKSPSSYEQYF.